The TCR beta chain described here comes from a study of low-dose radiotherapy and immunotherapy resistance in tumors. As for the study in general: On a schedule of every two weeks, intravenous cyclophosphamide at a dose of 200 mg/m2 was delivered one day before each radiation and immunotherapy administration.

First-strand cDNA used TRAV- and TRBV-specific primers, covering alpha and beta chains. With a V-primer adapter and a constant-region primer, TCRs were amplified for 20 to 25 PCR cycles. It was by in vitro transcription that isolated mRNA was amplified. One entry per CDR3 protein, called by TCRdb with MiXCR from the reads. The data hold just under 10,000 distinct CDR3 sequences, with approximately 42% observed a single time. The CDR3 extends over 15 amino acids. The V gene's germline CDR1 is SGDLS and CDR2 YYNGEE. V lost 1 base and J lost 2, with 10 bases in between. Each eligible patient had an advanced solid tumor, and these tumors lacked tumor-infiltrating lymphocytes.

The chain recombines TRBV9 with TRBJ2-1; no clear D gene. The sequence was obtained from a human donor with advanced metastatic prostate, ovarian, gallbladder or colorectal cancer (not recorded which). This table probably holds off-target reads from a library built for another chain. The CDR3 region is CASSVSLGTYNEQFF. CDR3 in DNA: TGTGCCAGCAGCGTATCACTGGGGACCTACAATGAGCAGTTCTTC.